The 27 T cell receptor beta chains below were found in one sample sequenced in a study of blood T cells in healthy people across ages. PCR was performed a second time for roughly 7 to 12 cycles using a sample-barcoded 5' primer and a J-beta primer mix. TCRdb reprocessed the 5' RACE reads via MiXCR and lists one record per CDR3 protein. The sample lists 650,000 to 800,000 distinct CDR3 sequences; under 45% were seen once. Sequenced: blood. These receptors were obtained from a man in his 60s in good health.

This clonotype was seen a handful of times. The V gene is TRBV5-1, the J gene TRBJ2-1, with 8 nucleotides matching TRBD2. V was pared by 0 bases and J by 0 bases, with 5 bases of the junction left unmatched. Germline CDR1 is SGHRS and CDR2 is YFSETQ. This CDR3 has 17 amino acids. CDR3 sequence reads: CASSLVKRGTSYNEQFF. CDR3 nucleotides: TGCGCCAGCAGCTTGGTTAAGCGGGGGACCTCCTACAATGAGCAGTTCTTC. The whole variable domain, filled in from reference TRBV5-1 and TRBJ2-1, reads KAGVTQTPRYLIKTRGQQVTLSCSPISGHRSVSWYQQTPGQGLQFLFEYFSETQRNKGNFPGRFSGRQFSNSRSEMNVSTLELGDSALYLCASSLVKRGTSYNEQFFGPGTRLTVL.

J is TRBJ2-5 and V is TRBV7-7, with 11 bases lining up with TRBD1. Germline trimming cut 5 bases from V and 9 bases from J; bases unmatched to any gene: 11. CDR3 length: 15 amino acids. The V gene's germline CDR1 is SSHAT and CDR2 FNYEAQ (reference sequence). In DNA form, the CDR3 reads TGTGCCAGCAGCCGAGGGACAGGGGGGTTGGAGGCCCAGTACTTC. Protein product: CASSRGTGGLEAQYF.

This clonotype was observed a few times. The rearrangement joins TRBV7-9 to TRBJ2-5, with D perhaps TRBD2 (5 bases). CDR1 SEHNR and CDR2 FQNEAQ come from the germline V gene (reference sequence). V was cut by 0 bases and J by 5 bases, with 16 bases left in between. CDR3 length: 16 residues. Here the CDR3 DNA reads TGTGCCAGCAGCTTAGCCGGCCCTACTAGTTCCGAGACCCAGTACTTC. Protein: CASSLAGPTSSETQYF.

V and J are TRBV28 and TRBJ2-6, with a possible D match to TRBD1 (5 bases). The germline V gene has CDR1 MDHEN and CDR2 SYDVKM. The V gene lost 6 bases and the J gene lost 4 bases, with 16 bases spanning the gap. This CDR3 comprises 16 residues. Written as DNA, the CDR3 is TGTGCCAGCAGCCTCATAAGGCAGGGAGGGGCCAACGTCCTGACTTTC. Protein product: CASSLIRQGGANVLTF.

This clonotype was counted only a few times. The V and J genes are TRBV13 and TRBJ2-7, with D perhaps matching TRBD1 (5 bases). Trimming took 5 bases from V and 4 from J, leaving 12 bases between them. The CDR3 is 13 amino acids. Germline-derived CDR1 and CDR2 are PRHDT and FYEKMQ (reference sequence). The CDR3 DNA is TGTGCCAGCAGCCGAGAGCAGGGTTACGAGCAGTACTTC. As protein: CASSREQGYEQYF.

The V and J genes are TRBV15 and TRBJ1-2, with a possible D match to TRBD1 (5 bases). Germline V gene data show CDR1 as LNHNV and CDR2 as YYDKDF (reference sequence). V was cut by 3 bases and J by 2 bases, with 16 bases left in between. The CDR3 is made up of 16 amino acids. In DNA form, the CDR3 reads TGTGCCACCAGCAGGGGGGGAGGAGGGGTCAACTATGGCTACACCTTC. Amino acid sequence: CATSRGGGGVNYGYTF.

This clonotype was observed a handful of times. The chain links TRBV4-3 to TRBJ2-5, with D possibly being TRBD1 (6 bases). The CDR3 extends over 16 amino acids. Deletions cut 5 bases from V and 1 base from J, with 17 bases between. Germline V lookup: CDR1 LGHNA, CDR2 YSLEER. CDR3 in DNA: TGCGCCAGCAGCGCCAATCACAGGGTTTCCCAAGAGACCCAGTACTTC. Translated: CASSANHRVSQETQYF.

A note on this clonotype: The junction departs from the called germline gene at one end, perhaps through a read error. The J gene is TRBJ2-7, the V gene TRBV5-1; D might be TRBD1 (5 bases). This CDR3 has 12 residues. The germline CDR1 and CDR2 sequences are SGHRS and YFSETQ. The CDR3 region has the DNA TGCGCCAGCTCCGACAGCTCCAACGAGCAGTACTTC. Translated: CASSDSSNEQYF.

The CDR3, as DNA: TGTGCCAGCAGCGTAGTTGGGGGGAACACTGAAGCTTTCTTT. Amino acids: CASSVVGGNTEAFF. The V and J genes are TRBV9 and TRBJ1-1; TRBD1 is a possible D gene (5 bases). V dropped 0 bases and J dropped 1 base, with 7 bases sitting between them. CDR1 and CDR2 (germline): SGDLS, YYNGEE. The CDR3 covers 14 residues.

The rearrangement links TRBV5-5 to TRBJ2-6; D is ambiguous. The germline V gene has CDR1 SGHKS and CDR2 YYEKEE (reference sequence). The CDR3 has 16 residues. V lost 4 bases and J 4 bases, leaving 15 bases between the germline ends. This chain's CDR3 is CASSPGFPSGANVLTF. In nucleotides, the CDR3 is TGTGCCAGCAGCCCTGGGTTCCCCTCAGGGGCCAACGTCCTGACTTTC.

The chain joins TRBV2 to TRBJ1-2; D is unclear. Trimming took 7 bases from V and 3 from J, leaving 9 bases between them. Per the germline V gene, CDR1 is SNHLY and CDR2 is FYNNEI. The CDR3 is 12 residues long. The CDR3 here is CASKRDHYGYTF. The CDR3 DNA is TGTGCCAGCAAACGTGATCACTATGGCTACACCTTC.

J is TRBJ2-2 and V is TRBV4-1; D uncertain. The CDR3 spans 15 residues. V lost 4 bases and J lost 3, with 12 bases in between. Per the germline V gene, CDR1 is MGHRA and CDR2 is YSYEKL. CDR3 in DNA: TGCGCCAGCAGCCGAACAGACTCTTACACCGGGGAGCTGTTTTTT. As protein: CASSRTDSYTGELFF.

V gene TRBV7-2 combines with J gene TRBJ2-4; the D is unclear. Germline V CDR1 and CDR2: SGHTA, FQGNSA. This CDR3 region has 14 residues. Trimming took off 6 bases at V and 13 bases at J, with 22 bases between the two ends. This CDR3 is CASRPGGSFYGQYF. Here the CDR3 DNA reads TGTGCCAGCAGACCCGGTGGCAGCTTCTACGGGCAGTACTTC.

In DNA, the CDR3 is TGTGCCAGCTCTGAACCCTCCCACTACGAGCAGTACTTC. Translating it yields CASSEPSHYEQYF. The rearrangement joins TRBV7-9 to TRBJ2-7; D call uncertain. Germline V gene sequence: CDR1 SEHNR, CDR2 FQNEAQ (reference sequence). Trimming shortened V by 8 bases and J by 3 bases, and 14 bases separated the two germline ends. This CDR3 is 13 amino acids long.

This clonotype was counted a few times. The chain couples TRBV29-1 to TRBJ1-2; no firm D call. Per germline, CDR1 SQVTM and CDR2 ANQGSEA. V was shortened by 1 base and J by 4 bases, with 10 bases between the two germline ends. The CDR3 is made up of 13 amino acids. The DNA for the CDR3 is TGCAGCGTTGAAGTGGGAGAGGGCTATGGCTACACCTTC. It specifies CSVEVGEGYGYTF.

V gene TRBV5-1 combines with J gene TRBJ2-5, with D hard to call. Germline V CDR1 and CDR2: SGHRS, YFSETQ. CDR3 size: 14 residues. Trimming left V 0 bases short and J 5 bases short, with 11 bases between. The CDR3 region is CASSLGGSKETQYF. CDR3 DNA: TGCGCCAGCAGCTTGGGCGGATCCAAGGAGACCCAGTACTTC.

There are a few counts of this clonotype. V usage is TRBV28 and J usage is TRBJ1-1; a possible D gene is TRBD1 (5 bases). Germline CDR1 is MDHEN and CDR2 is SYDVKM. This CDR3 contains 15 residues. Between the trimmed V and J ends, which lost 6 bases and 2 bases, there was a span of 16 bases. The DNA for the CDR3 is TGTGCCAGCAGCAAAAGGCCAGGGTCTAACACTGAAGCTTTCTTT. Its protein product is CASSKRPGSNTEAFF.

V and J are TRBV3-1 and TRBJ1-1; D remains unclear. Germline V gene sequence: CDR1 LGHDT, CDR2 YNNKEL (reference sequence). V shed 0 bases and J shed 12 bases, with 11 bases lying between them. This CDR3 has 12 residues. For the CDR3, the DNA is TGTGCCAGCAGCCAAGATGGTCAGTTAACTTTCTTT. It translates to CASSQDGQLTFF.

Many counts were recorded for this clonotype. This chain links TRBV29-1 with TRBJ2-5; 7 bases fit TRBD2. This CDR3 region has 15 residues. Germline V gene lookup returns CDR1 SQVTM and CDR2 ANQGSEA. Unmatched junction bases numbered 4, after V lost 0 bases and J lost 0 bases. The CDR3 bases are TGCAGCGTTGAAGATGGGGAGGGGAACCAAGAGACCCAGTACTTC. Translated, it gives CSVEDGEGNQETQYF. Full variable domain (missing parts from reference TRBV29-1 and TRBJ2-5): SAVISQKPSRDICQRGTSLTIQCQVDSQVTMMFWYRQQPGQSLTLIATANQGSEATYESGFVIDKFPISRPNLTFSTLTVSNMSPEDSSIYLCSVEDGEGNQETQYFGPGTRLLVL.

Only a few counts were recorded for this clonotype. The genes are TRBV28 and TRBJ2-5; 8 bases align to TRBD2. This CDR3 region has 16 residues. CDR1 and CDR2 from the germline V gene are MDHEN and SYDVKM. J was trimmed by 1 base and V by 5 bases; bases with no gene match: 9. This CDR3 is CASSRFGGERQETQYF. The DNA for the CDR3 is TGTGCCAGCAGTCGATTCGGGGGGGAGCGCCAAGAGACCCAGTACTTC. The whole variable domain, remainder taken from reference TRBV28 and TRBJ2-5, is DVKVTQSSRYLVKRTGEKVFLECVQDMDHENMFWYRQDPGLGLRLIYFSYDVKMKEKGDIPEGYSVSREKKERFSLILESASTNQTSMYLCASSRFGGERQETQYFGPGTRLLVL.

This clonotype was counted between two and nine times. The chain joins TRBV4-1 to TRBJ1-4; no clear D. V lost 2 bases, J lost 2 bases, and 9 bases lay in between. There are 15 residues in the CDR3. CDR1 MGHRA and CDR2 YSYEKL come from the germline V gene. CDR3 bases: TGCGCCAGCAGCCAATCGGAACAGACTAATGAAAAACTGTTTTTT. Its translation is CASSQSEQTNEKLFF.

V gene TRBV4-3 combines with J gene TRBJ1-1; D gene unclear. The germline V gene has CDR1 LGHNA and CDR2 YSLEER. The CDR3 length is 16 residues. Trimming pared 0 bases from V and 5 bases from J, leaving 16 bases between. For the CDR3, the DNA is TGCGCCAGCAGCCAAGATGGGGATTGGGCCTCGACTGAAGCTTTCTTT. Its protein product is CASSQDGDWASTEAFF.

This chain uses TRBV7-7 with TRBJ2-7; D remains unclear. The DNA end is more similar to TRBJ2-5, so the J call may be wrong. CDR3 length: 13 amino acids. Germline values: CDR1 SSHAT, CDR2 FNYEAQ (reference sequence). The CDR3 reads CASSNDVGETQYF. CDR3 in DNA: TGTGCCAGCAGTAACGACGTGGGTGAGACCCAGTACTTC.

The V and J genes are TRBV4-1 and TRBJ2-7; D could derive from TRBD1 or TRBD2 (5 bases each). Germline values: CDR1 MGHRA, CDR2 YSYEKL. The V end lost 1 base, the J end lost 3 bases, and 16 bases lay between the germline ends. The CDR3 runs to 16 residues. Here the CDR3 reads CASSQGLGEMSYEQYF. The CDR3 DNA reads TGCGCCAGCAGCCAAGGCCTGGGGGAGATGAGCTACGAGCAGTACTTC.

The CDR3 nucleotides read TGTGCCTGGAGTGGCCTAGTCTGGCGGGGGATACATGAGCAGTTCTTC. It codes for CAWSGLVWRGIHEQFF. V is TRBV30 and J is TRBJ2-1, with 7 bases fitting TRBD2. Germline V gene sequence: CDR1 GTSNPN, CDR2 SVGIG (reference sequence). Trimming took 1 base from V and 8 from J; bases not matched to a gene: 14. The CDR3 is 16 amino acids.

A few counts support this clonotype. The V call is TRBV4-1, the J call TRBJ1-4; possibly TRBD1 for D (6 bases). Germline values: CDR1 MGHRA, CDR2 YSYEKL. The CDR3 covers 14 residues. Trimming stripped 1 base from V and 10 bases from J, with 13 bases between. CDR3 sequence: CASSQGRGGGKLFF. The CDR3 DNA is TGCGCCAGCAGCCAAGGCAGGGGAGGGGGAAAACTGTTTTTT.

This clonotype was seen more than once but under ten times. The chain employs TRBV12-3 or TRBV12-4 and TRBJ1-5; D is perhaps TRBD1 (6 bases). Trimming cost V 6 bases and J 3 bases, with 9 bases left between them. This CDR3 is 13 amino acids long. The CDR3 region is CASSRDNNQPQHF. The CDR3 DNA sequence: TGTGCCAGCAGCCGGGACAACAATCAGCCCCAGCATTTT.